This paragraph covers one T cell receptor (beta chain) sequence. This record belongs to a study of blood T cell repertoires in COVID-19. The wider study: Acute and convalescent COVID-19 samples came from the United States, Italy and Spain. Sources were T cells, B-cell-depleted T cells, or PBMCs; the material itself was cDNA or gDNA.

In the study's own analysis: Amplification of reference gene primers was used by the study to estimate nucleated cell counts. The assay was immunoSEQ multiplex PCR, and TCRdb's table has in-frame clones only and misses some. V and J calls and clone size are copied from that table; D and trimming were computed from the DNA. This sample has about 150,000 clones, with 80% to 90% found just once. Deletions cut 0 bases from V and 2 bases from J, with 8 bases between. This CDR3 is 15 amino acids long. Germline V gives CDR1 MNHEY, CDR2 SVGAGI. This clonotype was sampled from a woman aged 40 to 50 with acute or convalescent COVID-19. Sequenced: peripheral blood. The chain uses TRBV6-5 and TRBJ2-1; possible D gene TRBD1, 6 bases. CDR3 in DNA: TGTGCCAGCAGTTACTCGCAGGGGCCCTACAATGAGCAGTTCTTC. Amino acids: CASSYSQGPYNEQFF.